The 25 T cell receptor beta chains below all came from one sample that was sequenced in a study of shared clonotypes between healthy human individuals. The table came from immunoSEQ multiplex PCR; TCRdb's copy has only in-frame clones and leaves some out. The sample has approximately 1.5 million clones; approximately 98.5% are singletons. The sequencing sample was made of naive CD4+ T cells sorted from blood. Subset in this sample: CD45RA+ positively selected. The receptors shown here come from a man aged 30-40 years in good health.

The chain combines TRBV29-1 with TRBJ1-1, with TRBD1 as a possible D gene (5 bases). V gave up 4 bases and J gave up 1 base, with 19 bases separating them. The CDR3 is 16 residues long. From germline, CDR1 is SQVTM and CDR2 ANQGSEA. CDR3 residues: CSVGSSRGGRNTEAFF. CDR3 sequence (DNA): TGCAGCGTTGGGAGTTCGAGGGGTGGAAGGAACACTGAAGCTTTCTTT.

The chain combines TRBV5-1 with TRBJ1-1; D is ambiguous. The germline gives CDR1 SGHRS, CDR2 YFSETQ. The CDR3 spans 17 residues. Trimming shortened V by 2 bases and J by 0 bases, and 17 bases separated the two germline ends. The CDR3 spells CASSFGWAGDMNTEAFF. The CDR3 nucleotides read TGCGCCAGCAGCTTCGGTTGGGCAGGCGACATGAACACTGAAGCTTTCTTT.

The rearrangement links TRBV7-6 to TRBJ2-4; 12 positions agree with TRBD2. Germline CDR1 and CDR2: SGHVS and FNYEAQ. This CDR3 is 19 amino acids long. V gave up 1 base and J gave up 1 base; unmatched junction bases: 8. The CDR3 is CASSLETSGSWVAKNIQYF. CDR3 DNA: TGTGCCAGCAGCTTAGAGACTAGCGGGAGTTGGGTTGCCAAAAACATTCAGTACTTC.

CDR3 sequence reads: CASSGYRGLPEKLFF. DNA for the CDR3: TGTGCCAGCAGCGGCTACAGGGGGCTGCCGGAAAAACTGTTTTTT. The chain recombines TRBV7-6 with TRBJ1-4; 9 bases are shared with TRBD1. The CDR3 has 15 amino acids. CDR1 SGHVS and CDR2 FNYEAQ come from the germline V gene. The V and J ends lost 5 bases and 8 bases, in that order; junction bases with no gene match: 9.

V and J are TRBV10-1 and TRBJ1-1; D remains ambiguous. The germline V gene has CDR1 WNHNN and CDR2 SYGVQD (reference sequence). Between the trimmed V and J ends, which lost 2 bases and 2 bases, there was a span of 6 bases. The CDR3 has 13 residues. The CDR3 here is CASSEAINTEAFF. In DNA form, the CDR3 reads TGCGCCAGCAGTGAGGCAATTAACACTGAAGCTTTCTTT.

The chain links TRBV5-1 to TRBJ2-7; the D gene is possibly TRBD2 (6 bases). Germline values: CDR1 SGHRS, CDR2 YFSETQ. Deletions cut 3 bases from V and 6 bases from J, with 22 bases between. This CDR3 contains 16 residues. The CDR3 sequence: CASSYILGGVSGEQYF. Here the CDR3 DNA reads TGCGCCAGCAGCTACATTTTGGGAGGAGTATCCGGCGAGCAGTACTTC.

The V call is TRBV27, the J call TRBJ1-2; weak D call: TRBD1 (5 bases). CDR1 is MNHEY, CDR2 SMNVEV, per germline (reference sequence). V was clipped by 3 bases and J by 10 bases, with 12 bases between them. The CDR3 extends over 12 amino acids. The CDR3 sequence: CASSFYGGTYTF. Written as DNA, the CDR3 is TGTGCCAGCAGTTTTTACGGGGGGACCTACACCTTC.

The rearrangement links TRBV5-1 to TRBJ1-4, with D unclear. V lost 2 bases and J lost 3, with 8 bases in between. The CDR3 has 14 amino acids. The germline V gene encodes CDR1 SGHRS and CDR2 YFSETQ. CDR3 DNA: TGCGCCAGCAGCTTCGGGAGCGCTAATGAAAAACTGTTTTTT. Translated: CASSFGSANEKLFF.

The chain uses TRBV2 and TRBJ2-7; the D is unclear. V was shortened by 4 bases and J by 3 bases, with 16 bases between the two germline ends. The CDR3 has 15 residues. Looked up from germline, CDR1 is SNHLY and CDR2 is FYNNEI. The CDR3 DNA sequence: TGTGCCAGCAGTGGTGAGTCAGGTTGGGACTACGAGCAGTACTTC. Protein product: CASSGESGWDYEQYF.

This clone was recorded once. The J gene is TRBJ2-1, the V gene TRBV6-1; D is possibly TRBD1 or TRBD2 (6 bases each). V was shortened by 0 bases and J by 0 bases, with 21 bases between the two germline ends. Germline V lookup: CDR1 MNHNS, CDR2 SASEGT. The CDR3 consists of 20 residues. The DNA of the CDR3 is TGTGCCAGCAGTGAAGCGGGTCTGGGGGGCGCTCAGATCTCCTACAATGAGCAGTTCTTC. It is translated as CASSEAGLGGAQISYNEQFF.

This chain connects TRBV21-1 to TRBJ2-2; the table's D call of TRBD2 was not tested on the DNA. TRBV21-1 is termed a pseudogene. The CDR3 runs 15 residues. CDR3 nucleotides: TGTGCCAGCAGCAAAGTCGGGTTGAACACCGGGGAGCTGTTTTTT. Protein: CASSKVGLNTGELFF.

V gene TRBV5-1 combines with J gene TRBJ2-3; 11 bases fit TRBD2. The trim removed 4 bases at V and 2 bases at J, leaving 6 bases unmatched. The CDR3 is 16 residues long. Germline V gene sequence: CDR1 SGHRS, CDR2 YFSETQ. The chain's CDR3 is CASSRLAGSYTDTQYF. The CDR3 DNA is TGCGCCAGCAGCAGACTAGCGGGATCCTACACAGATACGCAGTATTTT.

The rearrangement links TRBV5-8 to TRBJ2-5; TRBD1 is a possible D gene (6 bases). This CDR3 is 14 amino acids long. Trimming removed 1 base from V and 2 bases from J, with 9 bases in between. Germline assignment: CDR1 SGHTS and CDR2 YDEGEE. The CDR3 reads CASSLQGWQETQYF. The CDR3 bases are TGTGCCAGCAGCTTGCAGGGGTGGCAAGAGACCCAGTACTTC.

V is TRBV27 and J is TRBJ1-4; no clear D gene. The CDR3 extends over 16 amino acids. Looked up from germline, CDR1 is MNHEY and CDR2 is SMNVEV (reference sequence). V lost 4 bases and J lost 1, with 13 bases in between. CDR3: CASSSPLAGTNEKLFF. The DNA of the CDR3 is TGTGCCAGCAGTTCCCCCTTGGCAGGAACTAATGAAAAACTGTTTTTT.

CDR3 residues: CASSFNRFGQAQETQYF. The CDR3 DNA reads as TGTGCCAGCAGCTTTAATCGGTTTGGGCAGGCCCAAGAGACCCAGTACTTC. The V call is TRBV27, the J call TRBJ2-5; D unresolved. CDR1 MNHEY and CDR2 SMNVEV come from the germline V gene (reference sequence). The CDR3 covers 17 residues. V lost 6 bases to trimming and J lost 1 base, with 21 bases between them.

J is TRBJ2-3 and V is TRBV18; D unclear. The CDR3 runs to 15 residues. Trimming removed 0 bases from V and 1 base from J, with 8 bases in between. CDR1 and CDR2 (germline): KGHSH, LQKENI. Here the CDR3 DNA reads TGTGCCAGCTCACCACCGGGGTTGGGCACAGATACGCAGTATTTT. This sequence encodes CASSPPGLGTDTQYF.

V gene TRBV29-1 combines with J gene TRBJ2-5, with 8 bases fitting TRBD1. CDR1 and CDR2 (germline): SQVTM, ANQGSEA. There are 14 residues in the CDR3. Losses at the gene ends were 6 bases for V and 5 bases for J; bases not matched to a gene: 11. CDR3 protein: CSVGQGSLFETQYF. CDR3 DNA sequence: TGCAGCGTCGGACAGGGCAGTTTATTTGAGACCCAGTACTTC.

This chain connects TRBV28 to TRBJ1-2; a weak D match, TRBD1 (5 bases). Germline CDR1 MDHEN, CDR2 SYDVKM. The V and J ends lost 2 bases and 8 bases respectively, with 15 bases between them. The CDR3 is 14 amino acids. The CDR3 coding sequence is TGTGCCAGCAGTTTAGCCCCCCAGGGCCGAGGCTACACCTTC. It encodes CASSLAPQGRGYTF.

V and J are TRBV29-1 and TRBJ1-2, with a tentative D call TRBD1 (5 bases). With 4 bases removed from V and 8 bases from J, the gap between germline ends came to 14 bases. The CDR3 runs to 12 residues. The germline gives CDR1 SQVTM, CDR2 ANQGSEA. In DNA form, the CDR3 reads TGCAGCGTTGTCGGTGGGGCGGGGGGCTACACCTTC. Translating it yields CSVVGGAGGYTF.

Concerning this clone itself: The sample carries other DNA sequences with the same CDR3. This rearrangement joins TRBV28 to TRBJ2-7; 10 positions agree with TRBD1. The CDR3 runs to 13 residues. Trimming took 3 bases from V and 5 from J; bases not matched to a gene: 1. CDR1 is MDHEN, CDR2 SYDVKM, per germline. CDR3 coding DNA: TGTGCCAGCAGTTTGACAGGGGGCAACGAGCAGTACTTC. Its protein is CASSLTGGNEQYF.

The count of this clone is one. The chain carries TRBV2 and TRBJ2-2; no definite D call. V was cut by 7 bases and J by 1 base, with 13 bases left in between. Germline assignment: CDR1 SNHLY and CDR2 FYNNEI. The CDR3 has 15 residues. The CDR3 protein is CASNQGGRNTGELFF. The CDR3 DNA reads TGTGCCAGCAATCAAGGTGGCAGGAACACCGGGGAGCTGTTTTTT.

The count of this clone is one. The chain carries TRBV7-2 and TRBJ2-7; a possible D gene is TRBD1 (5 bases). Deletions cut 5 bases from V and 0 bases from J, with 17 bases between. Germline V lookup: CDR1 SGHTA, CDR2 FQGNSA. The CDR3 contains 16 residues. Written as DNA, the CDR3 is TGTGCCAGCAGCCCGACCGCTCTCAGGGCCTCCTACGAGCAGTACTTC. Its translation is CASSPTALRASYEQYF.

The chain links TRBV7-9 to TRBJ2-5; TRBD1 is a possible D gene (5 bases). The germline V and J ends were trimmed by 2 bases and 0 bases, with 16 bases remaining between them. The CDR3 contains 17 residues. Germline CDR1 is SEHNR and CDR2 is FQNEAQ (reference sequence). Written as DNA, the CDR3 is TGTGCCAGCAGCTTACCCCAGCACAGGACGTACCAAGAGACCCAGTACTTC. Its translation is CASSLPQHRTYQETQYF.

CDR3 sequence reads: CASSLGGGRYNEQFF. The CDR3 region has the DNA TGTGCCAGCAGCTTAGGAGGGGGCCGCTACAATGAGCAGTTCTTC. The chain links TRBV7-8 to TRBJ2-1; 7 bases agree with TRBD1. In germline, CDR1 is SGHVS, CDR2 FQNEAQ. The V segment lost 1 base and the J segment 3 bases; nucleotides outside the gene matches: 3. There are 15 residues in the CDR3. Full variable domain (outside the CDR3, taken from reference TRBV7-8 and TRBJ2-1): GAGVSQSPRYKVAKRGQDVALRCDPISGHVSLFWYQQALGQGPEFLTYFQNEAQLDKSGLPSDRFFAERPEGSVSTLKIQRTQQEDSAVYLCASSLGGGRYNEQFFGPGTRLTVL.

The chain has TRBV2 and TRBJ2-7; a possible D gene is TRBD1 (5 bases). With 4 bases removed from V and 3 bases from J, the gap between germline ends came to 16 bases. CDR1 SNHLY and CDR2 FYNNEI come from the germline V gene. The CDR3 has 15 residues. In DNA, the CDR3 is TGTGCCAGCAGTGCCGACAGTTTACCTATCTACGAGCAGTACTTC. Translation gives CASSADSLPIYEQYF. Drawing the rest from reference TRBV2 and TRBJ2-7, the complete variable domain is EPEVTQTPSHQVTQMGQEVILRCVPISNHLYFYWYRQILGQKVEFLVSFYNNEISEKSEIFDDQFSVERPDGSNFTLKIRSTKLEDSAMYFCASSADSLPIYEQYFGPGTRLTVT.